The next 22 T cell receptor beta chains were all read from a single sample in a study of cytomegalovirus exposure and HLA in healthy donors. Amplification used 60 Vbeta primers and 13 Jbeta primers. Method: immunoSEQ multiplex PCR; TCRdb's copy keeps in-frame clones and lacks some. This sample yields about 160,000 clones, of which 81% are seen a single time; approximately 1.3% belongs to the top ten. The sample taken for sequencing was PBMCs. All receptors come from a middle-aged man in good health and CMV-seropositive.

This clone was observed once. The chain combines TRBV9 with TRBJ1-2, with D perhaps matching TRBD1 (6 bases). The CDR3 has 15 amino acids. Germline V CDR1 and CDR2: SGDLS, YYNGEE. V lost 0 bases to trimming and J lost 3 bases, with 12 bases between them. The CDR3 region has the DNA TGTGCCAGCAGCGTAGCCCAGGGGCGGGACTATGGCTACACCTTC. It yields the protein CASSVAQGRDYGYTF.

This clone was seen once. The genes are TRBV5-1 and TRBJ1-1; 8 nucleotides match TRBD1. The V gene end was trimmed by 0 bases and the J gene end by 5 bases; junction bases not matched to a gene: 6. This CDR3 is built from 15 residues. CDR1 is SGHRS and CDR2 is YFSETQ in the germline V gene. The CDR3 loop reads CASSLEGTGVTEAFF. The CDR3 nucleotides are TGCGCCAGCAGCTTGGAAGGGACAGGCGTAACTGAAGCTTTCTTT.

The chain is built from TRBV19 and TRBJ1-1; D is ambiguous. Germline V lookup: CDR1 LNHDA, CDR2 SQIVND (reference sequence). The length of the CDR3 is 13 residues. V was trimmed by 5 bases and J by 1 base, leaving 8 bases between them. The CDR3 sequence is CASSQASNTEAFF. DNA for the CDR3: TGTGCCAGTAGTCAAGCTTCGAACACTGAAGCTTTCTTT.

This chain links TRBV5-6 with TRBJ2-7, with D possibly matching TRBD2 (6 bases). There are 16 residues in the CDR3. V was cut by 0 bases and J by 4 bases, with 17 bases left in between. In germline, CDR1 is SGHDT, CDR2 YYEEEE. The CDR3 nucleotides read TGTGCCAGCAGCTTGGAAGGCACAGGACGGGGGTACGAGCAGTACTTC. It specifies CASSLEGTGRGYEQYF.

This clone was seen a single time. V gene TRBV4-2 combines with J gene TRBJ2-7; D is undetermined. Per germline, CDR1 LGHNA and CDR2 YNFKEQ. This CDR3 contains 13 residues. V was shortened by 4 bases and J by 3 bases, with 10 bases between the two germline ends. The CDR3 protein is CASSPGEHYEQYF. DNA of the CDR3: TGTGCCAGCAGCCCCGGAGAGCACTACGAGCAGTACTTC.

The chain employs TRBV27 and TRBJ1-1; D might be TRBD1 (6 bases). Germline V gives CDR1 MNHEY, CDR2 SMNVEV (reference sequence). Trimming removed 5 bases at V and 6 bases at J, with 16 bases between. CDR3 length equals 14 residues. The CDR3 region has the DNA TGTGCCAGCAGTCTACAGGGTAGAAACGCTGAAGCTTTCTTT. It is translated as CASSLQGRNAEAFF.

This sequence joins TRBV6-5 and TRBJ2-3, with a weak D call TRBD2 (5 bases). V gave up 2 bases and J gave up 8 bases, with 11 bases separating them. The germline V gene has CDR1 MNHEY and CDR2 SVGAGI. CDR3 length: 13 amino acids. CDR3: CASSYPGAVTQYF. The CDR3 bases are TGTGCCAGCAGTTACCCAGGAGCGGTTACGCAGTATTTT.

This rearrangement joins TRBV2 to TRBJ1-4; 10 bases map to TRBD1. Trimming removed 9 bases from V and 7 bases from J; junction bases left unmatched: 5. This CDR3 has 13 residues. Germline-derived CDR1 and CDR2 are SNHLY and FYNNEI. CDR3 protein: CARRRDRGEKLFF. Written as DNA, the CDR3 is TGTGCCAGACGCCGGGACAGGGGTGAAAAACTGTTTTTT.

On this clone itself: The sample contains more than one DNA sequence encoding this CDR3. The chain combines TRBV6-6 with TRBJ1-1, with D unresolved. Per germline, CDR1 MNHNY and CDR2 SVGAGI (reference sequence). The CDR3 extends over 13 amino acids. V gave up 2 bases and J gave up 2 bases, with 6 bases separating them. The CDR3 spells CASSYRTNTEAFF. The CDR3 DNA is TGTGCCAGCAGTTACCGAACAAACACTGAAGCTTTCTTT.

This clone occurred a few times. This chain links TRBV29-1 with TRBJ1-4; a possible D gene is TRBD1 (6 bases). The CDR3 has 14 residues. V was clipped by 4 bases and J by 2 bases, with 11 bases between them. Germline CDR1 reads SQVTM; CDR2 reads ANQGSEA. The CDR3 DNA reads as TGCAGCGTTGCGAGGGGGTCGACTAATGAAAAACTGTTTTTT. Translation gives CSVARGSTNEKLFF.

This rearrangement joins TRBV7-2 to TRBJ2-2; 11 positions agree with TRBD2. This CDR3 has 17 amino acids. The J segment lost 7 bases and the V segment lost 6 bases, leaving 13 bases of the junction unmatched. Germline assignment: CDR1 SGHTA and CDR2 FQGNSA. CDR3 sequence reads: CASRPTSGRSSGGELFF. CDR3 DNA: TGTGCCAGCAGACCAACTAGCGGGAGATCCTCAGGCGGGGAGCTGTTTTTT.

This chain links TRBV7-8 with TRBJ2-2; D is unclear. The V and J ends lost 7 bases and 8 bases respectively, with 8 bases between them. This CDR3 contains 11 residues. Germline V lookup: CDR1 SGHVS, CDR2 FQNEAQ. CDR3 region: CASTPRGELFF. The CDR3 DNA reads TGTGCCAGCACGCCGAGAGGGGAGCTGTTTTTT.

V is TRBV28 and J is TRBJ2-7; perhaps TRBD2 as D (6 bases). The germline V and J ends were trimmed by 2 bases and 4 bases, with 15 bases remaining between them. From germline, CDR1 is MDHEN and CDR2 SYDVKM. CDR3 length: 15 residues. The CDR3 nucleotides are TGTGCCAGCAGTTTACTCCCCGGGGCGGGGTACGAGCAGTACTTC. Protein: CASSLLPGAGYEQYF.

CDR3 region: CAWSQGVKETQYF. The CDR3, as DNA: TGTGCCTGGAGTCAAGGGGTTAAAGAGACCCAGTACTTC. The chain is built from TRBV30 and TRBJ2-5; possibly TRBD1 for D (5 bases). This CDR3 has 13 amino acids. The ends were cut back, 2 bases at V and 3 bases at J, with 10 bases in the middle. CDR1 and CDR2 from the germline V gene are GTSNPN and SVGIG (reference sequence).

The V call is TRBV7-6, the J call TRBJ2-2; 8 bases align to TRBD2. CDR3 length: 20 amino acids. The trim removed 5 bases at V and 1 base at J, leaving 18 bases unmatched. Germline assignment: CDR1 SGHVS and CDR2 FNYEAQ. This CDR3 reads CASSPPQQREIRENTGELFF. CDR3 bases: TGTGCCAGCAGCCCCCCTCAGCAGCGGGAGATTCGCGAGAACACCGGGGAGCTGTTTTTT.

The chain combines TRBV14 with TRBJ2-5; TRBD2 is a possible D gene (6 bases). The germline V and J ends were trimmed by 3 bases and 0 bases, with 14 bases remaining between them. CDR3 length: 16 residues. Germline CDR1 is SGHDN and CDR2 is FVKESK. The CDR3 DNA follows: TGTGCCAGCAGCCAGTGGTCGGGGGTGAACCAAGAGACCCAGTACTTC. This encodes CASSQWSGVNQETQYF.

The chain combines TRBV28 with TRBJ1-1, with TRBD1 matching over 12 bases. The germline V gene encodes CDR1 MDHEN and CDR2 SYDVKM. The V gene end was trimmed by 7 bases and the J gene end by 5 bases; junction bases not matched to a gene: 8. The CDR3 totals 15 residues. The CDR3 DNA follows: TGTGCCAGCACCATACCGGGACAGGGGGCAACTGAAGCTTTCTTT. This encodes CASTIPGQGATEAFF.

CDR3 residues: CASSREGLSEKLFF. DNA of the CDR3: TGTGCCAGCAGTCGCGAGGGACTTAGTGAAAAACTGTTTTTT. This rearrangement joins TRBV2 to TRBJ1-4; TRBD1 might be the D (5 bases). Trimming removed 5 bases at V and 7 bases at J, with 14 bases between. The CDR3 contains 14 residues. Germline CDR1 and CDR2: SNHLY and FYNNEI.

This chain links TRBV5-4 with TRBJ1-2; D not resolved. Germline V gene data show CDR1 as SGHNT and CDR2 as YYREEE (reference sequence). This CDR3 contains 13 residues. The V end was cut by 2 bases, the J end by 8 bases, with 13 bases between. CDR3 DNA sequence: TGTGCCAGCAGCTTAGAGGGTCCGCGGGGCTACACCTTC. It yields the protein CASSLEGPRGYTF.

The CDR3: CASSPDRGNQPQHF. DNA of the CDR3: TGTGCCAGCAGCCCGGACAGGGGAAACCAGCCCCAGCATTTT. V is TRBV7-8 and J is TRBJ1-5, with TRBD1 matching 9 bases. The length of the CDR3 is 14 residues. Germline CDR1 SGHVS, CDR2 FQNEAQ. V dropped 5 bases and J dropped 7; count of bases not matched to a gene: 6.

J is TRBJ2-1 and V is TRBV30; 8 bases match TRBD2. Germline-derived CDR1 and CDR2 are GTSNPN and SVGIG (reference sequence). This CDR3 region has 15 residues. This chain's CDR3 is CARDGRALGYNEQFF. CDR3 sequence (DNA): TGTGCGAGGGACGGGAGGGCCCTGGGCTACAATGAGCAGTTCTTC.

The rearrangement joins TRBV9 to TRBJ2-3, with 10 nucleotides matching TRBD2. The length of the CDR3 is 17 residues. CDR1 SGDLS and CDR2 YYNGEE come from the germline V gene. With 1 base clipped from V and 2 bases from J, the junction kept 7 bases outside the gene matches. DNA of the CDR3: TGTGCCAGCAGCGTAAGGTCTAGCGGGAGTCCCACAGATACGCAGTATTTT. Amino acids: CASSVRSSGSPTDTQYF. The full variable domain, its missing parts supplied by reference TRBV9 and TRBJ2-3, is DSGVTQTPKHLITATGQRVTLRCSPRSGDLSVYWYQQSLDQGLQFLIQYYNGEERAKGNILERFSAQQFPDLHSELNLSSLELGDSALYFCASSVRSSGSPTDTQYFGPGTRLTVL.